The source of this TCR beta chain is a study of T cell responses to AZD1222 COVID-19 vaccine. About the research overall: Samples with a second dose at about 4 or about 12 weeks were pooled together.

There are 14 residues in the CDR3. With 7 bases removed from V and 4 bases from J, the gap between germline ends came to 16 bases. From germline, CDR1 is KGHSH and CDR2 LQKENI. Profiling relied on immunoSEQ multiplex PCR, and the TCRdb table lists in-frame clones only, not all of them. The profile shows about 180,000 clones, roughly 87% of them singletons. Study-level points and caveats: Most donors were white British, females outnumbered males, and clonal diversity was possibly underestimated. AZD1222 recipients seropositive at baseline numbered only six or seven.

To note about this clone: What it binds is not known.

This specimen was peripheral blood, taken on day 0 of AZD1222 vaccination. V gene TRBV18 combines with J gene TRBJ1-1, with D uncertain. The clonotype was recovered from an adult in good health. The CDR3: CASFPRGTSTEAFF. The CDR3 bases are TGTGCCAGCTTCCCCCGGGGTACCAGCACTGAAGCTTTCTTT.